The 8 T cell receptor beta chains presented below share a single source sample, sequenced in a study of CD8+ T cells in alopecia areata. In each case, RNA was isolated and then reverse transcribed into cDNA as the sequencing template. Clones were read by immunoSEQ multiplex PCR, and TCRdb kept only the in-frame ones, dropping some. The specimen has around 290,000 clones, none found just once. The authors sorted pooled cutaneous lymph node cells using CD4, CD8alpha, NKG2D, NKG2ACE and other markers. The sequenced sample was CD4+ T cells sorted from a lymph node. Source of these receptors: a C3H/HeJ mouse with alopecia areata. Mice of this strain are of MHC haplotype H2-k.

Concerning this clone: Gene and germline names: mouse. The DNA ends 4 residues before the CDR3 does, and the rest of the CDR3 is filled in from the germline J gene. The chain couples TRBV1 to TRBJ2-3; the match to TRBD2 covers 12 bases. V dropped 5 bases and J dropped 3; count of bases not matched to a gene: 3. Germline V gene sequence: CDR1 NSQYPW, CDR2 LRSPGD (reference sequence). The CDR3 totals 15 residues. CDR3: CTCSRLGGRAETLYF. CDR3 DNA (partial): TGCACCTGCAGTAGACTGGGGGGGCGCGCAGAA. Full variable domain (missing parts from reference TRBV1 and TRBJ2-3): VTLLEQNPRWRLVPRGQAVNLRCILKNSQYPWMSWYQQDLQKQLQWLFTLRSPGDKEVKSLPGADYLATRVTDTELRLQVANMSQGRTLYCTCSRLGGRAETLYFGSGTRLTVL.

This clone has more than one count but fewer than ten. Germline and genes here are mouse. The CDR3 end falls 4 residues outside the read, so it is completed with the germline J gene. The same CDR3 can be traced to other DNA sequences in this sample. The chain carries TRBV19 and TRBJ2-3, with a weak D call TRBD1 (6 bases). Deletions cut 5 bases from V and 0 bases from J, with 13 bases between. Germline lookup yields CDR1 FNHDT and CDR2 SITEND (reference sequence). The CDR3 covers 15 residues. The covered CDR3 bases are TGTGCCAGCAGCATCGGGACAAATAGTGCAGAA. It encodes CASSIGTNSAE. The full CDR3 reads CASSIGTNSAETLYF.

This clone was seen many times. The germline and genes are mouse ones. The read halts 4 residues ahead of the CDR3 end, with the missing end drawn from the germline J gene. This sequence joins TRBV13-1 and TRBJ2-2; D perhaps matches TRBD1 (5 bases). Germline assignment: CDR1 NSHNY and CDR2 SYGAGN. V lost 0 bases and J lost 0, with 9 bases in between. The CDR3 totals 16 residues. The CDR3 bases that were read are TGTGCCAGCAGTGATGTTCCAGGGTCAAACACCGGG. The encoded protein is CASSDVPGSNTG. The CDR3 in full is CASSDVPGSNTGQLYF.

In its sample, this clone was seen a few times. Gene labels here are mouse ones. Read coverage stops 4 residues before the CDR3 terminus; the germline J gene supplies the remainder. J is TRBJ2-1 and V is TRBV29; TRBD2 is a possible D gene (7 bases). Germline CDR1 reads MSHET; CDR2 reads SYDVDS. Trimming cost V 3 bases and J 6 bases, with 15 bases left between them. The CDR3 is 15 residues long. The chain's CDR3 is CASSFFGGRGAEQFF. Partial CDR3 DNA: TGTGCTAGCAGTTTTTTCGGGGGGCGCGGTGCT.

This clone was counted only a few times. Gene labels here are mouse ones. The sequenced CDR3 bases are TGTGCCAGCAGTGAAAAGGGGGTGAGCTCCTAT. It yields the protein CASSEKGVSSY. The whole CDR3 is CASSEKGVSSYEQYF. The rearrangement joins TRBV13-3 to TRBJ2-7; D may be TRBD1 (6 bases). The observed sequence ends 4 residues before the CDR3 terminus, with the missing tail filled in from the germline J gene. The V end lost 2 bases, the J end lost 0 bases, and 12 bases lay between the germline ends. Germline V gene data show CDR1 as NNHDY and CDR2 as SYVADS. This CDR3 comprises 15 residues.

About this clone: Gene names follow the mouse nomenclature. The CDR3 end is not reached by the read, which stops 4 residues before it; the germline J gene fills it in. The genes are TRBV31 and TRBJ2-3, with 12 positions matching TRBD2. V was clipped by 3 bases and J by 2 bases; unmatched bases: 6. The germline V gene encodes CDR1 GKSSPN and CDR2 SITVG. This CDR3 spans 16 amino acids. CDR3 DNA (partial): TGTGCCTGGAGCCACTGGGACTGGGGGGCTGCAGAA. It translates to CAWSHWDWGAAE. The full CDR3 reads CAWSHWDWGAAETLYF.

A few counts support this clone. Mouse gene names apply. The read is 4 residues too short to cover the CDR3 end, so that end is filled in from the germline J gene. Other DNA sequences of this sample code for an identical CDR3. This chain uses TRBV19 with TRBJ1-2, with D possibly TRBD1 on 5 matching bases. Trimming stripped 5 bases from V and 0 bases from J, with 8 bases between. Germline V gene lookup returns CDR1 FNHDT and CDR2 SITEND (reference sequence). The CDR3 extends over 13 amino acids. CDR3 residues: CASRDKTNSDYTF. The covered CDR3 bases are TGTGCCAGCAGGGACAAAACAAACTCC.

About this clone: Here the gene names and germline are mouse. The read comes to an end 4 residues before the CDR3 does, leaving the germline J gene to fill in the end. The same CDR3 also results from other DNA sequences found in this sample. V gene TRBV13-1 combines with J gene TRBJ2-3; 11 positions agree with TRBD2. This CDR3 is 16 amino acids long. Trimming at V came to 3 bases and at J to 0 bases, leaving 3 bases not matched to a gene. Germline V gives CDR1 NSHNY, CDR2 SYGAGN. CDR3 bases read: TGTGCCAGCAGTGGGGGACTGGGGGCTAGTGCAGAA. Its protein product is CASSGGLGASAE. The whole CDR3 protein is CASSGGLGASAETLYF.